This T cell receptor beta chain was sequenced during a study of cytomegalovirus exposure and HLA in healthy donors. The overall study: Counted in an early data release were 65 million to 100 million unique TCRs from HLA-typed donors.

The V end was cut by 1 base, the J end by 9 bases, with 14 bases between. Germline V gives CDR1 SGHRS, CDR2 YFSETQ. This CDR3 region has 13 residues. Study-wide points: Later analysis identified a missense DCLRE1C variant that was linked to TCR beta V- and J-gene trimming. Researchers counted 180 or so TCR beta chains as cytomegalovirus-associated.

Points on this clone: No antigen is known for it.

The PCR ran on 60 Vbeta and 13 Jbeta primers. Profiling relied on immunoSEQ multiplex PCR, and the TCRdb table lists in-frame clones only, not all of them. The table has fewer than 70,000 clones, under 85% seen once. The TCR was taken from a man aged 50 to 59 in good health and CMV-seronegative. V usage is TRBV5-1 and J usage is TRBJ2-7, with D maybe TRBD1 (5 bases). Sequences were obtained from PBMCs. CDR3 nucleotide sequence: TGCGCCAGCAGCTTGAGGGGTGGGTGGGGGCAGTACTTC. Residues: CASSLRGGWGQYF.